These 9 T cell receptor beta chains were all obtained from the same sample, sequenced in a study of control samples from healthy donors and cancer patients. Sequenced by immunoSEQ multiplex PCR; TCRdb stores in-frame clones only, minus some. The repertoire includes more than 95,000 clones, over 75% of them detected once, and roughly 1.9% sits in the top ten. Sequencing input: blood. Receptor source: a man aged 18-30 years in good health.

V and J are TRBV27 and TRBJ2-1, with 13 bases that match TRBD2. There are 19 residues in the CDR3. Germline values: CDR1 MNHEY, CDR2 SMNVEV (reference sequence). Trimming cost V 5 bases and J 0 bases; bases outside gene matches: 10. CDR3 nucleotide sequence: TGTGCCAGCAGTCCAGGACTAGCGGGAGTCTCCCCCTCCTACAATGAGCAGTTCTTC. Translation: CASSPGLAGVSPSYNEQFF.

This sequence joins TRBV6-5 and TRBJ2-5; 14 bases are shared with TRBD2. V lost 6 bases, J lost 5 bases, and 5 bases stayed unmatched. Germline V gene lookup returns CDR1 MNHEY and CDR2 SVGAGI. CDR3 length: 15 residues. The CDR3 loop is CASRGLAGVGETQYF. The CDR3, as DNA: TGTGCCAGCAGGGGACTAGCGGGAGTCGGTGAGACCCAGTACTTC.

This chain joins TRBV7-3 and TRBJ2-7; TRBD2 agrees at 10 bases. Germline V gene data show CDR1 as SGHTA and CDR2 as FQGTGA. The CDR3 is 16 residues long. After removal of 5 bases from V and 5 bases from J, the junction contained 12 bases not matched to a gene. The CDR3: CASSKTPGLALNEQYF. The CDR3 bases are TGTGCCAGCAGCAAAACACCGGGACTAGCGTTAAACGAGCAGTACTTC.

The chain has TRBV19 and TRBJ2-1, with TRBD2 identical over 7 bases. The CDR3 runs 15 residues. The ends lost 4 bases at V and 4 bases at J; junction bases unmatched: 7. The germline gives CDR1 LNHDA, CDR2 SQIVND (reference sequence). The CDR3 DNA reads TGTGCCAGTAGTAATCCGGGAGGTAGATACAATGAGCAGTTCTTC. Protein: CASSNPGGRYNEQFF.

This clone was recorded only once. The V call is TRBV19, the J call TRBJ1-1; D is unclear. Deletions cut 7 bases from V and 8 bases from J, with 11 bases between. This CDR3 spans 11 amino acids. Germline V CDR1 and CDR2: LNHDA, SQIVND (reference sequence). The chain's CDR3 is CASTLGGEAFF. The CDR3 nucleotides read TGTGCCAGTACCCTGGGTGGGGAAGCTTTCTTT.

This rearrangement joins TRBV28 to TRBJ2-2; D may be TRBD1 (5 bases). The V and J ends lost 1 base and 4 bases respectively, with 7 bases between them. This CDR3 is built from 14 residues. The germline V gene encodes CDR1 MDHEN and CDR2 SYDVKM. The CDR3 sequence is CASSLSGPTGELFF. For the CDR3, the DNA is TGTGCCAGCAGTTTATCAGGGCCCACCGGGGAGCTGTTTTTT. Using reference TRBV28 and TRBJ2-2 for the parts outside the CDR3, the full variable domain is DVKVTQSSRYLVKRTGEKVFLECVQDMDHENMFWYRQDPGLGLRLIYFSYDVKMKEKGDIPEGYSVSREKKERFSLILESASTNQTSMYLCASSLSGPTGELFFGEGSRLTVL.

The V call is TRBV7-9, the J call TRBJ2-7; 7 nucleotides align to TRBD1. The CDR3 has 14 residues. Germline trimming cut 0 bases from V and 6 bases from J; bases unmatched to any gene: 5. CDR1 is SEHNR, CDR2 FQNEAQ, per germline (reference sequence). Here the CDR3 reads CASSLANTGVEQYF. In nucleotides, the CDR3 is TGTGCCAGCAGCTTAGCGAATACAGGGGTCGAGCAGTACTTC.

This clone appeared a single time. CDR3 nucleotides: TGTGCCAGCAGGGCACAGGGCATAGGCAATCAGCCCCAGCATTTT. Its protein is CASRAQGIGNQPQHF. The chain combines TRBV2 with TRBJ1-5; tentatively, D is TRBD1 (6 bases). The CDR3 is 15 amino acids. V was clipped by 6 bases and J by 2 bases, with 14 bases between them. Germline loops: CDR1 SNHLY, CDR2 FYNNEI.

This chain connects TRBV27 to TRBJ2-6; TRBD2 is a possible D gene (7 bases). Per the germline V gene, CDR1 is MNHEY and CDR2 is SMNVEV (reference sequence). The CDR3 runs 17 residues. Trimming pared 6 bases from V and 4 bases from J, leaving 19 bases between. CDR3 sequence: CASRTWGGAAGANVLTF. In nucleotides, the CDR3 is TGTGCCAGCAGGACTTGGGGGGGCGCGGCGGGGGCCAACGTCCTGACTTTC.